The T cell receptor (beta chain) described here comes from a study of T cells in localized non-small cell lung cancer. V gave up 2 bases and J gave up 2 bases; unmatched junction bases: 6. The CDR3 runs 16 residues. Germline loops: CDR1 ENHRY, CDR2 SYGVKD. Profiled with immunoSEQ multiplex PCR; TCRdb holds only in-frame clones, not every one. The table includes about 28,000 clones, over 80% detected once. The chain has TRBV10-3 and TRBJ2-1; 7 bases are a match to TRBD2. This TCR was recovered from a woman aged 35-75 years with stage III lung adenocarcinoma. The sequencing used peripheral blood mononuclear cells, collected before any cancer treatment. The DNA of the CDR3 is TGTGCCATCAGTGAGGCGGCGGGAGTCCCCTACAATGAGCAGTTCTTC. It codes for CAISEAAGVPYNEQFF.